The clone carrying this TCR beta chain has a count of ten or more. This entry comes from a study of identical twins. A single record per CDR3 protein comes from TCRdb applying MiXCR to the 5' RACE reads. The table shows 250,000 or so distinct CDR3 sequences, with about 8% occurring only once. V dropped 0 bases and J dropped 6; count of bases not matched to a gene: 7. The CDR3 is 18 residues long. The germline V gene encodes CDR1 LGHNA and CDR2 YSLEER. This same sample was also part of a study on yellow fever vaccine responses in identical twins.

The J gene is TRBJ2-1, the V gene TRBV4-3; 14 nucleotides agree with TRBD2. The sequenced sample was CD8+ T cells sorted from blood. The TCR comes from a woman aged 18-29 years in good health. The CDR3 region is CASSQDLGLAGGRNEQFF. The CDR3 nucleotides are TGCGCCAGCAGCCAAGATTTAGGACTAGCGGGAGGTCGCAATGAGCAGTTCTTC.